The 28 T cell receptor beta chains below come from one sample, sequenced in a study of control samples from healthy donors and cancer patients. Assay used: immunoSEQ multiplex PCR; TCRdb lists only in-frame clones, some missing. The table includes 68,000 or so clones, around 80% detected once. The sample taken for sequencing was blood. These receptors all stem from a man aged 55 to 69 in good health.

This clone was observed a handful of times. CDR3 loop: CASSPDRAAGYTF. CDR3 DNA: TGTGCCAGCAGTCCGGACAGGGCGGCTGGCTACACCTTC. V usage is TRBV11-2 and J usage is TRBJ1-2, with TRBD1 matching 8 bases. This CDR3 spans 13 amino acids. The germline gives CDR1 SGHAT, CDR2 FQNNGV. V lost 6 bases and J lost 7; bases outside the gene matches: 7.

The V call is TRBV19, the J call TRBJ1-5, with 12 bases aligning to TRBD1. The CDR3 is 14 residues long. V lost 11 bases to trimming and J lost 6 bases; unmatched junction nucleotides: 8. The V gene's germline CDR1 is LNHDA and CDR2 SQIVND (reference sequence). The CDR3 DNA reads as TGTGCCGGGGGGACAGGGGGCTTCGGTCAGCCCCAGCATTTT. Residues: CAGGTGGFGQPQHF.

The chain links TRBV5-3 to TRBJ2-5; D gene uncertain. TRBV5-3 is identified as an open reading frame with a role that is uncertain. V lost 4 bases and J lost 3, with 13 bases in between. This CDR3 contains 14 residues. CDR3 DNA: TGTGCCAGAAGCAGCCGACTGAGCGAAGAGACCCAGTACTTC. It specifies CARSSRLSEETQYF.

The chain uses TRBV18 and TRBJ2-5; no clear D gene. This CDR3 has 13 amino acids. Deletions cut 2 bases from V and 4 bases from J, with 8 bases between. CDR1 is KGHSH and CDR2 is LQKENI in the germline V gene. The CDR3: CASSPGNVETQYF. For the CDR3, the DNA is TGTGCCAGCTCACCAGGGAACGTAGAGACCCAGTACTTC.

This chain connects TRBV7-2 to TRBJ2-7, with 9 bases that match TRBD2. The CDR3 contains 15 residues. The V gene end was trimmed by 2 bases and the J gene end by 6 bases; junction bases not matched to a gene: 8. CDR1 is SGHTA and CDR2 is FQGNSA in the germline V gene. The DNA for the CDR3 is TGTGCCAGCAGCTTATCCGGGACTAGCCCTAGCGAGCAGTACTTC. Translating gives CASSLSGTSPSEQYF.

The chain combines TRBV7-2 with TRBJ2-1; D gene uncertain. The CDR3 contains 13 residues. The V gene lost 2 bases and the J gene lost 7 bases, with 9 bases spanning the gap. Germline assignment: CDR1 SGHTA and CDR2 FQGNSA. Written as DNA, the CDR3 is TGTGCCAGCAGCTTATACGGACCAAATGAGCAGTTCTTC. It codes for CASSLYGPNEQFF.

The chain combines TRBV5-5 with TRBJ1-2; the D gene is possibly TRBD1 (6 bases). This CDR3 contains 15 residues. V was shortened by 0 bases and J by 4 bases, with 13 bases between the two germline ends. Germline V gives CDR1 SGHKS, CDR2 YYEKEE (reference sequence). The CDR3 loop reads CASSLEQGRAYGYTF. The CDR3 nucleotides read TGTGCCAGCAGCTTGGAACAGGGCCGGGCCTATGGCTACACCTTC.

This clone has just one count. The chain employs TRBV6-5 and TRBJ1-2; 7 bases are shared with TRBD1. The V segment lost 4 bases and the J segment 13 bases; nucleotides outside the gene matches: 18. The germline CDR1 and CDR2 sequences are MNHEY and SVGAGI. The CDR3 covers 15 residues. The CDR3 reads CASSSDLGETGLVTF. CDR3 nucleotides: TGTGCCAGCAGTTCCGACCTTGGGGAGACAGGGCTTGTCACCTTC.

This sequence joins TRBV19 and TRBJ2-2, with 13 bases matching TRBD2. V dropped 9 bases and J dropped 4; count of bases not matched to a gene: 5. This CDR3 contains 15 residues. Per germline, CDR1 LNHDA and CDR2 SQIVND (reference sequence). Written as DNA, the CDR3 is TGTGCCAGCCAGGGACTAGCGGGATCCACCGGGGAGCTGTTTTTT. This gives the protein CASQGLAGSTGELFF.

V and J are TRBV30 and TRBJ2-5, with TRBD2 identical over 8 bases. This CDR3 comprises 13 residues. From germline, CDR1 is GTSNPN and CDR2 SVGIG (reference sequence). Trimming took 2 bases from V and 6 from J; bases not matched to a gene: 5. CDR3 loop: CAWSFSGIKTQYF. In DNA form, the CDR3 reads TGTGCCTGGAGTTTTAGCGGGATTAAGACCCAGTACTTC.

The rearrangement joins TRBV7-2 to TRBJ1-2, with TRBD1 matching 12 bases. Germline V CDR1 and CDR2: SGHTA, FQGNSA. V lost 3 bases, J lost 8 bases, and 4 bases stayed unmatched. This CDR3 spans 14 amino acids. The CDR3 sequence: CASSLGQGAQGYTF. CDR3 in DNA: TGTGCCAGCAGCTTGGGACAGGGGGCTCAGGGCTACACCTTC.

The J gene is TRBJ1-4, the V gene TRBV4-2; no reliable D call. V lost 0 bases, J lost 7 bases, and 12 bases lay in between. Germline V gene sequence: CDR1 LGHNA, CDR2 YNFKEQ. The CDR3 totals 15 residues. The CDR3 coding sequence is TGTGCCAGCAGCCAAGATTACCTTAACTTTGAAAAACTGTTTTTT. It yields the protein CASSQDYLNFEKLFF.

The chain couples TRBV29-1 to TRBJ2-1; D unresolved. V lost 4 bases, J lost 5 bases, and 12 bases lay in between. Germline CDR1 reads SQVTM; CDR2 reads ANQGSEA. This CDR3 spans 13 amino acids. The CDR3 region has the DNA TGCAGCGTTGCAAGAACTGGAGACAATGAGCAGTTCTTC. It codes for CSVARTGDNEQFF.

With regard to this clone: One end of the junction varies from germline; a read error may be responsible. This chain joins TRBV19 and TRBJ1-5; D gene uncertain. Germline V lookup: CDR1 LNHDA, CDR2 SQIVND (reference sequence). This CDR3 contains 14 residues. The CDR3 loop reads CASRIGGFDQPQHF. The CDR3, as DNA: TGTGCCAGTAGAATAGGAGGATTCGATCAGCCCCAGCATTTT.

The chain carries TRBV6-5 and TRBJ2-7; 8 positions agree with TRBD1. V lost 0 bases, J lost 1 base, and 5 bases stayed unmatched. The CDR3 has 16 amino acids. The germline gives CDR1 MNHEY, CDR2 SVGAGI. CDR3 residues: CASSYSVWTGSYEQYF. The CDR3 DNA is TGTGCCAGCAGTTACTCGGTATGGACAGGGTCCTACGAGCAGTACTTC.

Notes on this clone: Additional DNA sequences in this sample encode the identical CDR3. The chain couples TRBV7-2 to TRBJ2-6, with a weak D call TRBD2 (6 bases). Germline V CDR1 and CDR2: SGHTA, FQGNSA. Trimming took 5 bases from V and 4 from J, leaving 18 bases between them. CDR3 length: 17 amino acids. CDR3 residues: CASSQRGGGSGANVLTF. CDR3 nucleotides: TGTGCCAGCAGCCAAAGAGGTGGGGGGTCCGGGGCCAACGTCCTGACTTTC.

This clone has only one observation. The rearrangement joins TRBV18 to TRBJ2-1; 13 positions match TRBD2. This CDR3 has 15 amino acids. Trimming cost V 6 bases and J 13 bases; bases outside gene matches: 12. The germline V gene has CDR1 KGHSH and CDR2 LQKENI. Here the CDR3 DNA reads TGTGCCAGCTCGGGAGGACTAGCGGGAGAGTCGGGCCAGTTCTTC. Translation gives CASSGGLAGESGQFF.

This sequence joins TRBV18 and TRBJ2-7; TRBD1 matches 7 bases. The germline V gene encodes CDR1 KGHSH and CDR2 LQKENI. The CDR3 spans 16 residues. After removal of 0 bases from V and 7 bases from J, the junction contained 12 bases not matched to a gene. CDR3 DNA sequence: TGTGCCAGCTCACCACCCAACCAGGGGGATTTTGATGAGCAGTACTTC. It yields the protein CASSPPNQGDFDEQYF.

V and J are TRBV28 and TRBJ1-2, with D possibly TRBD1 on 6 matching bases. V was trimmed by 9 bases and J by 6 bases, leaving 14 bases between them. Germline values: CDR1 MDHEN, CDR2 SYDVKM. The CDR3 runs to 12 residues. The CDR3 region is CASEGVRDGYTF. The CDR3 DNA sequence: TGTGCCAGTGAGGGGGTTAGGGATGGCTACACCTTC.

The genes are TRBV7-9 and TRBJ2-7, with a weak D call TRBD2 (5 bases). The V end was cut by 3 bases, the J end by 5 bases, with 11 bases between. The CDR3 runs to 13 residues. Germline-derived CDR1 and CDR2 are SEHNR and FQNEAQ (reference sequence). The CDR3 spells CASSLNLGDEQYF. CDR3 sequence (DNA): TGTGCCAGCAGCTTGAATCTCGGGGACGAGCAGTACTTC.

This clone appeared a few times. The chain uses TRBV3-1 (or the pseudogene TRBV3-2) and TRBJ2-5; TRBD2 aligns across 7 bases. The V gene end was trimmed by 4 bases and the J gene end by 4 bases; junction bases not matched to a gene: 6. Germline CDR1 reads LGHDT; CDR2 reads YNNKEL (reference sequence). The CDR3 consists of 14 residues. The CDR3 DNA sequence: TGTGCCAGCAGCCGAGATGGGGGGGGAGAGACCCAGTACTTC. Protein sequence: CASSRDGGGETQYF.

This clone was detected only a few times. The rearrangement uses TRBV6-6 and TRBJ1-1, with D possibly TRBD1 on 6 matching bases. The CDR3 contains 13 residues. The V end was cut by 6 bases, the J end by 5 bases, with 13 bases between. Looked up from germline, CDR1 is MNHNY and CDR2 is SVGAGI (reference sequence). CDR3 in DNA: TGTGCCAGCAGGCTTACAGGGTTTACTGAAGCTTTCTTT. Its protein is CASRLTGFTEAFF.

The chain combines TRBV15 with TRBJ1-3, with D possibly being TRBD1 (5 bases). V lost 0 bases to trimming and J lost 0 bases, with 15 bases between them. In germline, CDR1 is LNHNV, CDR2 YYDKDF (reference sequence). The CDR3 extends over 18 amino acids. CDR3 sequence: CATSRDWVWGTSGNTIYF. In DNA, the CDR3 is TGTGCCACCAGCAGAGATTGGGTCTGGGGGACCTCTGGAAACACCATATATTTT.

This chain connects TRBV6-2 or TRBV6-3 to TRBJ2-2; the match to TRBD2 covers 15 bases. The CDR3 has 15 residues. With V trimmed by 4 bases and J by 6 bases, 0 bases remained unmatched. CDR1 is MNHEY, CDR2 SVGEGT, per germline. CDR3 residues: CASSWTSGRAGELFF. The CDR3 DNA sequence: TGTGCCAGCAGTTGGACTAGCGGGAGGGCCGGGGAGCTGTTTTTT.

CDR3 coding DNA: TGTGCCAGCAGTCACCTAGTCGTCTCGGCCAAAAACATTCAGTACTTC. It translates to CASSHLVVSAKNIQYF. The rearrangement uses TRBV2 and TRBJ2-4; D unclear. The germline gives CDR1 SNHLY, CDR2 FYNNEI. This CDR3 has 16 residues. Trimming removed 5 bases from V and 1 base from J, with 15 bases in between.

The gene calls are TRBV27 and TRBJ1-6; D gene unclear. The V end was cut by 8 bases, the J end by 9 bases, with 20 bases between. The length of the CDR3 is 15 residues. Germline V gene sequence: CDR1 MNHEY, CDR2 SMNVEV (reference sequence). CDR3 DNA: TGTGCCAGCGGATCCGAGGGATTCCGTTCTTCACCCCTCCACTTT. Residues: CASGSEGFRSSPLHF.

The genes are TRBV4-1 and TRBJ2-1, with 7 bases matching TRBD2. The CDR3 length is 14 residues. The J segment lost 6 bases and the V segment lost 2 bases, leaving 4 bases of the junction unmatched. Germline V gene sequence: CDR1 MGHRA, CDR2 YSYEKL. In nucleotides, the CDR3 is TGCGCCAGCAGCCAAATAGGCGGGAGCAATGAGCAGTTCTTC. This gives the protein CASSQIGGSNEQFF.

This chain joins TRBV7-3 and TRBJ2-3, with 15 bases identical to TRBD2. This CDR3 region has 15 residues. CDR1 is SGHTA, CDR2 FQGTGA, per germline. V gave up 2 bases and J gave up 8 bases; unmatched junction bases: 2. The CDR3 coding sequence is TGTGCCAGCAGCTTACAGGGACTAGCGGGAGGTACGCAGTATTTT. It codes for CASSLQGLAGGTQYF.